This TCR beta chain appears in the sequencing data of a study of blood T cells in healthy people across ages. Study results and caveats: Long-lived donors carried more naive CD4+ cells and greater diversity than aged donors. Considered underestimates were the diversity estimates obtained from one million T cells.

This clonotype has a single count. Its antigen is undetermined. PCR was performed a second time for 7 to 11 cycles using a sample-barcoded 5' primer and a J-beta primer mix. Every single cDNA molecule received a tag from a template-switch adaptor with 12 random nucleotides. From the 5' RACE reads, TCRdb called clonotypes with MiXCR, one entry per CDR3 protein. The sample lists around 780,000 distinct CDR3 sequences, roughly 50% occurring once. This TCR was sampled from a man aged 35 to 55 in good health. Sequencing input: blood.

CDR3 DNA sequence: TGTGCCAGCAGCTTTCAGGGGCCGGAGACCCAGTACTTC. Amino acid sequence: CASSFQGPETQYF. V usage is TRBV6-2 or TRBV6-3 and J usage is TRBJ2-5, with a weak D call TRBD1 (6 bases). CDR3 length: 13 residues. V shed 6 bases and J shed 5 bases, with 13 bases lying between them. Germline V gene data show CDR1 as MNHEY and CDR2 as SVGEGT.